Following are 3 T cell receptor beta chains from one sample sequenced in a study of control samples from healthy donors and cancer patients. Measured with immunoSEQ multiplex PCR; TCRdb has only the in-frame clones, and not every one. Of around 150,000 clones listed, around 94% are singletons. Material: PBMCs. These receptor sequences come from a man between 60 and 75 years old with colorectal cancer.

The J gene is TRBJ2-1, the V gene TRBV7-9; D is perhaps TRBD1 (6 bases). With 3 bases removed from V and 8 bases from J, the gap between germline ends came to 14 bases. The CDR3 is 14 amino acids. CDR1 SEHNR and CDR2 FQNEAQ come from the germline V gene (reference sequence). This CDR3 is CASSFTGLEDEQFF. The DNA of the CDR3 is TGTGCCAGCAGCTTTACAGGGCTTGAGGATGAGCAGTTCTTC.

The rearrangement uses TRBV4-1 and TRBJ2-2; TRBD1 matches 9 bases. Germline CDR1 and CDR2: MGHRA and YSYEKL. The V and J ends lost 3 bases and 1 base, in that order; junction bases with no gene match: 15. CDR3 length: 20 residues. DNA for the CDR3: TGCGCCAGCAGCCATCCCGGGACAGGGTTACTATCGCGGAACACCGGGGAGCTGTTTTTT. Amino acid sequence: CASSHPGTGLLSRNTGELFF.

This clone has just one count. J is TRBJ1-5 and V is TRBV4-2; D unclear. V was trimmed by 0 bases and J by 5 bases, leaving 5 bases between them. Germline lookup yields CDR1 LGHNA and CDR2 YNFKEQ. The CDR3 consists of 13 residues. The CDR3 region has the DNA TGTGCCAGCAGCCAAGAACCAGATCAGCCCCAGCATTTT. Protein sequence: CASSQEPDQPQHF.